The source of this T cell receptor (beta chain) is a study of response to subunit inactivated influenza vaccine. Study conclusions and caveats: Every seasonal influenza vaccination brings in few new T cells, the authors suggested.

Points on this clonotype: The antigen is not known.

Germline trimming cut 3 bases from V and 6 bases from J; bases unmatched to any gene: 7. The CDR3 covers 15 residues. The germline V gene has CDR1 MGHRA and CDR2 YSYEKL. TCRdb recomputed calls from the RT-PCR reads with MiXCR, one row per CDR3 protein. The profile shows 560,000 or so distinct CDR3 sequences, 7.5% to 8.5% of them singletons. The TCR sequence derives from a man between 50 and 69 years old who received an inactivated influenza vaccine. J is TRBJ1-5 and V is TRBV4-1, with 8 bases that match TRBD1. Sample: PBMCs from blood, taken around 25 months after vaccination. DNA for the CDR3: TGCGCCAGCAGCCACCAGGGGGCTGGTATTCAGCCCCAGCATTTT. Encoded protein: CASSHQGAGIQPQHF.